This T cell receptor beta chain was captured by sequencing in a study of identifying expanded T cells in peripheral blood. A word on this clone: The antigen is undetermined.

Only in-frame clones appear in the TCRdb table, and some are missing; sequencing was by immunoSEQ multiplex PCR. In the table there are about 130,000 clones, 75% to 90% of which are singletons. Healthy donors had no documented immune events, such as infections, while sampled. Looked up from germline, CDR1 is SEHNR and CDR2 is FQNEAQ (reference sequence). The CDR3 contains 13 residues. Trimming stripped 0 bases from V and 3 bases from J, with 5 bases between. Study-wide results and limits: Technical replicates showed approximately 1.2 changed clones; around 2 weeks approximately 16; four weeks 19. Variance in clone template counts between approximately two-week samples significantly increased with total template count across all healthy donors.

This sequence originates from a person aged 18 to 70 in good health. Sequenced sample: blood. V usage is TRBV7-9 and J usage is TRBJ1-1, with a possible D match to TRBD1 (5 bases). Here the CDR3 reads CASSLAGDTEAFF. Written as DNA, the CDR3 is TGTGCCAGCAGCTTAGCAGGGGACACTGAAGCTTTCTTT.